This section outlines one TCR beta chain sequence together with its context. Antigen specificity is unknown. The entry originates in a study of cytomegalovirus exposure and HLA in healthy donors. Study information: In a later analysis, it was reported that the 90 to 150 validation repertoires had been produced on the same platform as the 500 to 750 repertoires belonging to the first cohort. Study-level findings and limits: Cytomegalovirus association was listed for approximately 160 TCR beta chains. Rarity marked most TCR sequences, yet some public TCRs occurred in many donors. First-cohort TCR clusters were later found to tend to co-occur in the 120 or so validation repertoires.

TCRdb keeps only in-frame clones here, not all; method: immunoSEQ multiplex PCR. The sample records some 170,000 clones, around 82% being singletons. The CDR3 is made up of 16 amino acids. Germline assignment: CDR1 GTSNPN and CDR2 SVGIG (reference sequence). V dropped 2 bases and J dropped 1; count of bases not matched to a gene: 7. The source of this sequence is a man aged 25-40 years in good health and CMV-seropositive. Source material: PBMCs. J is TRBJ2-3 and V is TRBV30; 9 bases line up with TRBD2. The CDR3 region has the DNA TGTGCCTGGAGTATAGGTAGCGGGGGTCGCACAGATACGCAGTATTTT. Its translation: CAWSIGSGGRTDTQYF.